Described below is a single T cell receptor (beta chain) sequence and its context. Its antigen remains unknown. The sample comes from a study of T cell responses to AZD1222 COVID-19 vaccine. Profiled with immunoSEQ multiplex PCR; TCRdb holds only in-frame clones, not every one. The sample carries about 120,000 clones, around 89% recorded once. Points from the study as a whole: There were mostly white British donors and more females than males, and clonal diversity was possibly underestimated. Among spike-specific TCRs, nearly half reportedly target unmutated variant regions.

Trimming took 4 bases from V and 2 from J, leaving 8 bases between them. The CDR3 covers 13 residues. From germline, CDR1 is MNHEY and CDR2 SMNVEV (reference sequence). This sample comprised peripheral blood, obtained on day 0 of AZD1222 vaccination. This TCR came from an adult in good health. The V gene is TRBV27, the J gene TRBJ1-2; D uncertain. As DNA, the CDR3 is TGTGCCAGCAGTTGGACCTTAAACTATGGCTACACCTTC. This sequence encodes CASSWTLNYGYTF.